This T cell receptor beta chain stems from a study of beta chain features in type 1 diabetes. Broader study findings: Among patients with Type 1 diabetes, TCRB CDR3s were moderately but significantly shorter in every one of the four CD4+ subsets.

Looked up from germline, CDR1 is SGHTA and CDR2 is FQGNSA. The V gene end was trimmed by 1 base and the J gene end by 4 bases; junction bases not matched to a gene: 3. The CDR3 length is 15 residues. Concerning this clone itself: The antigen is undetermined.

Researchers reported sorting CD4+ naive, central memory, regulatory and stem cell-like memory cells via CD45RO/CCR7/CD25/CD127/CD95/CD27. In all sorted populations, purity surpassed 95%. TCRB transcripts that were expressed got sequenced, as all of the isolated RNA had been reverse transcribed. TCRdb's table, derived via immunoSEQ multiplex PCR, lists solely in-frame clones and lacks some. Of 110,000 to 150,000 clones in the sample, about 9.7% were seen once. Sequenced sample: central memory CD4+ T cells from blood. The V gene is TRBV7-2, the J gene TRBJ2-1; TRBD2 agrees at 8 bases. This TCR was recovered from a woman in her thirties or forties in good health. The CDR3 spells CASSLELAEYNEQFF. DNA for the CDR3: TGTGCCAGCAGCTTAGAACTAGCGGAGTACAATGAGCAGTTCTTC. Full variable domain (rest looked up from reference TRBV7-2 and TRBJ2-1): GAGVSQSPSNKVTEKGKDVELRCDPISGHTALYWYRQSLGQGLEFLIYFQGNSAPDKSGLPSDRFSAERTGGSVSTLTIQRTQQEDSAVYLCASSLELAEYNEQFFGPGTRLTVL.